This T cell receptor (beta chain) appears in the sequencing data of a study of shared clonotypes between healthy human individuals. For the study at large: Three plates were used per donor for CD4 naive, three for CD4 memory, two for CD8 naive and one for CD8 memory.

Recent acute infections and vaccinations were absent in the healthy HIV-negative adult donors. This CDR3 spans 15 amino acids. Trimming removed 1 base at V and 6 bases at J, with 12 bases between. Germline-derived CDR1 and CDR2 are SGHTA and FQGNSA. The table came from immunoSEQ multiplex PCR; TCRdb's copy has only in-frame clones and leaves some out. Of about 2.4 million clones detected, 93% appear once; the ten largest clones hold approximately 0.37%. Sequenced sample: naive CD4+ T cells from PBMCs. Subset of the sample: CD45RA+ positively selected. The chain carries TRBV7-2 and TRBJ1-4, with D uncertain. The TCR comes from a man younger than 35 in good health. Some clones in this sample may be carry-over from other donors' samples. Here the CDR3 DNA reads TGTGCCAGCAGCTTAGTCGGCGGATGGGATGAAAAACTGTTTTTT. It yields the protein CASSLVGGWDEKLFF.